The sequence of this T cell receptor (beta chain) was determined in a study of shared clonotypes between healthy human individuals. A CD45RA+ naive subset and a CD45RA-negative memory subset were split from CD4+ cells. General observations from the study: About 5.2% was the fraction of naive CD4 clonotypes found shared across four donors.

Clones were sequenced by immunoSEQ multiplex PCR, and TCRdb holds only the in-frame ones, with some missing. The data hold 950,000 to 1,300,000 clones, with 60% to 80% observed a single time. On this clone itself: Its antigen is not identified.

The CDR3 totals 15 residues. The germline V and J ends were trimmed by 0 bases and 2 bases, with 10 bases remaining between them. The germline V gene encodes CDR1 WSHSY and CDR2 SAAADI. V is TRBV10-2 and J is TRBJ2-5; tentatively, D is TRBD2 (6 bases). The receptor was derived from a man in his late teens or twenties in good health. Sequencing was done on a sample of memory CD4+ T cells sorted from blood. Noted subset: CD45RA-negative fraction. The CDR3 loop is CASSESAGLQETQYF. The CDR3 DNA sequence: TGCGCCAGCAGTGAGTCGGCGGGGTTACAAGAGACCCAGTACTTC.